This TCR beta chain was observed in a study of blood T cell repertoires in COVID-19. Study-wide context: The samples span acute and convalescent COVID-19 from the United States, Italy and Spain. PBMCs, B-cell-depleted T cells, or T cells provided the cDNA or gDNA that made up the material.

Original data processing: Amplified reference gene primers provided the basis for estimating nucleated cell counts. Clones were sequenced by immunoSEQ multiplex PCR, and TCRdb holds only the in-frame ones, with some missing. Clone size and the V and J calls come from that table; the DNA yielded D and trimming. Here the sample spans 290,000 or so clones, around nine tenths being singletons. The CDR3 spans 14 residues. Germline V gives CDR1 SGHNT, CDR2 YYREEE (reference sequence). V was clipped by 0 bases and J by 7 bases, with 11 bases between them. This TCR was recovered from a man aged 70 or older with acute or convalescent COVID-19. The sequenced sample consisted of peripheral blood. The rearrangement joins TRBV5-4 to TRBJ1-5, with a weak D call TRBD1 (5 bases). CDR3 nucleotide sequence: TGTGCCAGCAGCTTGGGGGGACTTGGACAGCCCCAGCATTTT. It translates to CASSLGGLGQPQHF.